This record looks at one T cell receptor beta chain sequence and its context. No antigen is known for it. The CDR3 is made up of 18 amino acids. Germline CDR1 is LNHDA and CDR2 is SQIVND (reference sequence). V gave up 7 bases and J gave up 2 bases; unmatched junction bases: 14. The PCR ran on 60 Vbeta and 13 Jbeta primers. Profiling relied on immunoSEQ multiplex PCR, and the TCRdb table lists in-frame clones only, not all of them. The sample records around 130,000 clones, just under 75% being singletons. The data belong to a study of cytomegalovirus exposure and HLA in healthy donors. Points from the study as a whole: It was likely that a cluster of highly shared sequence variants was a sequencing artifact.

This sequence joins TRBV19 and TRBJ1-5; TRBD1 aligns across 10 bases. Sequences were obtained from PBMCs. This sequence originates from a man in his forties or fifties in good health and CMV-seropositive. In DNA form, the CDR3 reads TGTGCCAGTACCCCCAGGGACAGGGGCGGTTGGCGCAATCAGCCCCAGCATTTT. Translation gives CASTPRDRGGWRNQPQHF.